The 27 T cell receptor beta chains presented below share a single source sample, sequenced in a study of post-analysis software for immune sequencing data. Study findings and constraints: Five or six TRBV segments appeared more often in patients than in controls, and TRBV5-6, TRBV5-1 and TRBV20-1 were among these.

The authors incorporated unique molecular identifiers into the TCR beta cDNA libraries. MiXCR, run by TCRdb on the PCR reads, gives a single entry per CDR3 protein. Counted here are 450,000 to 700,000 distinct CDR3 sequences, 44% occurring once; the ten biggest clones make up 1.5% to 2%. Which antigens these TCRs recognize remains unknown. Sequencing was performed on blood. These TCRs come from a girl between 5 and 17 years old with multiple sclerosis.

The rearrangement uses TRBV28 and TRBJ2-1; D gene unclear. V dropped 7 bases and J dropped 2 bases, with 6 bases sitting between them. The V gene's germline CDR1 is MDHEN and CDR2 SYDVKM. The CDR3 consists of 12 residues. CDR3: CASNGAYNEQFF. The CDR3 nucleotides are TGTGCCAGCAATGGGGCCTACAATGAGCAGTTCTTC.

This clonotype was seen a handful of times. V and J are TRBV5-1 and TRBJ2-5; TRBD2 matches at 7 bases. Germline V gene sequence: CDR1 SGHRS, CDR2 YFSETQ. The CDR3 is 16 residues long. Trimming took 0 bases from V and 5 from J; bases not matched to a gene: 10. The CDR3 protein is CASSLAVSGPRETQYF. The CDR3 DNA is TGCGCCAGCAGCTTGGCCGTTAGCGGGCCCCGGGAGACCCAGTACTTC. The full variable domain, completed using reference TRBV5-1 and TRBJ2-5, is KAGVTQTPRYLIKTRGQQVTLSCSPISGHRSVSWYQQTPGQGLQFLFEYFSETQRNKGNFPGRFSGRQFSNSRSEMNVSTLELGDSALYLCASSLAVSGPRETQYFGPGTRLLVL.

The chain has TRBV20-1 and TRBJ2-5; D remains unclear. Trimming took off 0 bases at V and 5 bases at J, with 7 bases between the two ends. The CDR3 runs 12 residues. The V gene's germline CDR1 is DFQATT and CDR2 SNEGSKA (reference sequence). In nucleotides, the CDR3 is TGCAGTGCTAGAGATGTGTGGGAGACCCAGTACTTC. Its translation is CSARDVWETQYF.

Only a few counts were recorded for this clonotype. The chain recombines TRBV5-1 with TRBJ2-3; 9 nucleotides line up with TRBD2. Germline CDR1 SGHRS, CDR2 YFSETQ. V shed 0 bases, J shed 4 bases, and the junction held 6 bases outside the gene matches. The CDR3 runs to 16 residues. The CDR3 sequence is CASSLALAGAADTQYF. CDR3 in DNA: TGCGCCAGCAGCTTGGCCTTAGCGGGAGCCGCAGATACGCAGTATTTT.

The genes are TRBV27 and TRBJ2-1; 9 positions match TRBD1. This CDR3 region has 15 residues. Germline V lookup: CDR1 MNHEY, CDR2 SMNVEV (reference sequence). Trimming cost V 2 bases and J 4 bases; bases outside gene matches: 3. CDR3 sequence reads: CASSLVGQGYNEQFF. The CDR3 nucleotides are TGTGCCAGCAGTTTAGTCGGACAGGGGTACAATGAGCAGTTCTTC.

The sample holds a few counts of this clonotype. V gene TRBV20-1 combines with J gene TRBJ2-3; weak D call: TRBD2 (6 bases). CDR3 length equals 15 residues. Germline lookup yields CDR1 DFQATT and CDR2 SNEGSKA (reference sequence). V was trimmed by 0 bases and J by 1 base, leaving 11 bases between them. The CDR3 DNA reads TGCAGTGCTAGAGATCTAGTAGCGGGCACAGATACGCAGTATTTT. Translation: CSARDLVAGTDTQYF.

The table lists this clonotype with a few counts. V is TRBV4-1 and J is TRBJ2-7, with TRBD2 matching over 9 bases. This CDR3 has 15 amino acids. CDR1 and CDR2 (germline): MGHRA, YSYEKL. Losses at the gene ends were 1 base for V and 3 bases for J; bases not matched to a gene: 4. CDR3 amino acids: CASSQASGKNYEQYF. CDR3 sequence (DNA): TGCGCCAGCAGCCAAGCTAGCGGGAAGAACTACGAGCAGTACTTC.

This clonotype was picked up a small number of times. The rearrangement uses TRBV12-3 or TRBV12-4 and TRBJ2-1, with 9 bases lining up with TRBD2. The CDR3 loop spans 12 amino acids. The CDR3 nucleotides read TGTGGAATAGCGGGAGTCAGGGATGAGCAGTTCTTC. Translation gives CGIAGVRDEQFF.

J is TRBJ2-1 and V is TRBV12-3 or TRBV12-4, with 9 positions matching TRBD2. The junction had 6 bases not matched to a gene; V was cut back by 3 bases and J by 15 bases. This CDR3 has 12 residues. The CDR3 is CASSLGRGGRFF. The DNA of the CDR3 is TGTGCCAGCAGTTTGGGGCGGGGGGGCCGGTTCTTC.

The chain is built from TRBV20-1 and TRBJ2-1, with 10 bases aligning to TRBD2. V dropped 3 bases and J dropped 8; count of bases not matched to a gene: 13. The CDR3 is 16 amino acids. Germline loops: CDR1 DFQATT, CDR2 SNEGSKA (reference sequence). The CDR3 DNA reads as TGCAGTGCTAGGGACGAGCGGGAGGGCCCCTTCGATGAGCAGTTCTTC. This sequence encodes CSARDEREGPFDEQFF.

This chain links TRBV4-1 with TRBJ2-7; 8 bases line up with TRBD2. Germline loops: CDR1 MGHRA, CDR2 YSYEKL. This CDR3 is built from 13 residues. Trimming took 0 bases from V and 11 from J; bases not matched to a gene: 6. The CDR3 spells CASSQDSSGRKYF. CDR3 nucleotides: TGCGCCAGCAGCCAAGATTCGAGCGGGAGAAAGTACTTC.

This clonotype has only a few counts. The V call is TRBV7-3, the J call TRBJ2-3, with 9 nucleotides matching TRBD1. Trimming took 5 bases from V and 3 from J; bases not matched to a gene: 6. Germline-derived CDR1 and CDR2 are SGHTA and FQGTGA. The CDR3 runs to 15 residues. The CDR3 is CASSPTGGRTDTQYF. The CDR3 nucleotides read TGTGCCAGCAGCCCGACAGGGGGTAGGACAGATACGCAGTATTTT.

The CDR3: CASRGGPGAQETQYF. CDR3 in DNA: TGTGCCAGCAGGGGAGGGCCTGGCGCGCAAGAGACCCAGTACTTC. The chain recombines TRBV7-2 with TRBJ2-7; 7 bases are shared with TRBD2. The J call is uncertain, as TRBJ2-5 better fits the DNA end. Germline V gives CDR1 SGHTA, CDR2 FQGNSA. The CDR3 is 15 amino acids.

In this sample, this clonotype turned up once. The chain links TRBV20-1 to TRBJ2-3; maybe TRBD2 (6 bases). This CDR3 comprises 16 residues. CDR1 and CDR2 from the germline V gene are DFQATT and SNEGSKA (reference sequence). V lost 4 bases and J lost 2, with 19 bases in between. CDR3 in amino acids: CSATHPNGRITDTQYF. CDR3 nucleotides: TGCAGTGCTACCCATCCTAACGGGAGAATCACAGATACGCAGTATTTT.

The genes are TRBV20-1 and TRBJ2-1; 8 nucleotides align to TRBD1. The CDR3 runs 15 residues. The germline gives CDR1 DFQATT, CDR2 SNEGSKA (reference sequence). The V gene end was trimmed by 2 bases and the J gene end by 2 bases; junction bases not matched to a gene: 5. The CDR3 DNA sequence: TGCAGTGCTAGATCAGGGACAGGCCCCTACAATGAGCAGTTCTTC. It translates to CSARSGTGPYNEQFF.

This clonotype showed up just a few times. The chain links TRBV12-3 or TRBV12-4 to TRBJ2-3; D gene uncertain. Between the trimmed V and J ends, which lost 3 bases and 6 bases, there was a span of 16 bases. The CDR3 totals 15 residues. The CDR3 reads CASSFSVSSDDTQYF. The CDR3 nucleotides read TGTGCCAGCAGTTTTTCGGTTTCTTCGGATGATACGCAGTATTTT.

This clonotype was seen more than once but under ten times. The chain joins TRBV5-6 to TRBJ2-1; 7 bases agree with TRBD2. V lost 4 bases to trimming and J lost 8 bases; unmatched junction nucleotides: 9. This CDR3 spans 14 amino acids. The germline CDR1 and CDR2 sequences are SGHDT and YYEEEE. CDR3 loop: CASSVAGPSDEQFF. The CDR3 DNA is TGTGCCAGCAGCGTAGCGGGCCCCTCTGATGAGCAGTTCTTC.

Of note for this clonotype: One end of the junction fails to match germline, which may point to a read error. The V call is TRBV4-2, the J call TRBJ2-1, with 9 bases lining up with TRBD2. The V gene's germline CDR1 is LGHNA and CDR2 YNFKEQ. This CDR3 contains 16 residues. The CDR3 sequence: CASSQGRSGSSGEQFF. Written as DNA, the CDR3 is TGTGCCAGCAGCCAAGGTCGTAGCGGGAGCTCCGGTGAGCAGTTTTTC.

The chain employs TRBV11-2 and TRBJ2-1; D may match TRBD1 or TRBD2 (6 bases each). Between the trimmed V and J ends, which lost 5 bases and 7 bases, there was a span of 12 bases. Germline loops: CDR1 SGHAT, CDR2 FQNNGV. The CDR3 has 13 residues. The CDR3 region has the DNA TGTGCCAGCAGCACAGGGAGGTGGAATGAGCAGTTCTTC. Its protein is CASSTGRWNEQFF.

This clonotype was counted once. V is TRBV29-1 and J is TRBJ2-7; no firm D call. This CDR3 has 10 residues. The V and J ends lost 1 base and 4 bases respectively, with 2 bases between them. The germline V gene encodes CDR1 SQVTM and CDR2 ANQGSEA. The CDR3 region has the DNA TGCAGCGTTGAAGGTTACGAGCAGTACTTC. It is translated as CSVEGYEQYF.

In its sample, this clonotype was seen many times. The rearrangement uses TRBV12-3 or TRBV12-4 and TRBJ2-3; tentatively, D is TRBD2 (5 bases). The CDR3 is 11 residues long. V shed 6 bases and J shed 4 bases, with 5 bases lying between them. This CDR3 is CASRLADTQYF. The CDR3, as DNA: TGTGCCAGCAGACTAGCAGATACGCAGTATTTT.

This chain joins TRBV10-3 and TRBJ2-7, with D unresolved. Germline V gene lookup returns CDR1 ENHRY and CDR2 SYGVKD. This CDR3 has 14 amino acids. With 0 bases removed from V and 0 bases from J, the gap between germline ends came to 6 bases. The CDR3 nucleotides read TGTGCCATCAGTGAGTCGGCAGTCTCCTACGAGCAGTACTTC. Translation gives CAISESAVSYEQYF.

The J gene is TRBJ2-7, the V gene TRBV10-3; possible D gene TRBD1, 5 bases. This CDR3 region has 14 residues. Germline assignment: CDR1 ENHRY and CDR2 SYGVKD. The V end lost 5 bases, the J end lost 3 bases, and 14 bases lay between the germline ends. The CDR3 loop reads CAISPSRAVYEQYF. In nucleotides, the CDR3 is TGTGCCATCAGTCCAAGCAGGGCCGTCTACGAGCAGTACTTC.

The chain has TRBV20-1 and TRBJ2-1, with TRBD1 identical over 8 bases. V gave up 5 bases and J gave up 8 bases; unmatched junction bases: 14. The V gene's germline CDR1 is DFQATT and CDR2 SNEGSKA (reference sequence). This CDR3 is built from 15 residues. CDR3 DNA: TGCAGTGCTCCGGATTCAGGGGGCTATGACGATGAGCAGTTCTTC. As protein: CSAPDSGGYDDEQFF.

This clonotype was seen only a few times. The J gene is TRBJ2-3, the V gene TRBV20-1, with TRBD2 matching over 13 bases. The CDR3 length is 15 residues. V lost 6 bases, J lost 5 bases, and 8 bases stayed unmatched. Germline loops: CDR1 DFQATT, CDR2 SNEGSKA (reference sequence). The CDR3 reads CSAPGLAGFEDTQYF. CDR3 coding DNA: TGCAGTGCCCCGGGACTAGCGGGGTTCGAAGATACGCAGTATTTT.

The chain is built from TRBV9 and TRBJ2-7, with 10 positions matching TRBD1. The germline CDR1 and CDR2 sequences are SGDLS and YYNGEE. The V segment lost 2 bases and the J segment 2 bases; nucleotides outside the gene matches: 4. The length of the CDR3 is 15 residues. The CDR3 loop reads CASSVGTGVTYEQYF. CDR3 DNA: TGTGCCAGCAGCGTTGGGACAGGGGTAACCTACGAGCAGTACTTC.

The chain combines TRBV10-3 with TRBJ2-7; a weak D match, TRBD2 (5 bases). Trimming pared 3 bases from V and 5 bases from J, leaving 14 bases between. Germline V lookup: CDR1 ENHRY, CDR2 SYGVKD. This CDR3 region has 14 residues. The CDR3 DNA is TGTGCCATCAGTGACGGGCCCCTAGCCGACGAGCAGTACTTC. Amino acids: CAISDGPLADEQYF.